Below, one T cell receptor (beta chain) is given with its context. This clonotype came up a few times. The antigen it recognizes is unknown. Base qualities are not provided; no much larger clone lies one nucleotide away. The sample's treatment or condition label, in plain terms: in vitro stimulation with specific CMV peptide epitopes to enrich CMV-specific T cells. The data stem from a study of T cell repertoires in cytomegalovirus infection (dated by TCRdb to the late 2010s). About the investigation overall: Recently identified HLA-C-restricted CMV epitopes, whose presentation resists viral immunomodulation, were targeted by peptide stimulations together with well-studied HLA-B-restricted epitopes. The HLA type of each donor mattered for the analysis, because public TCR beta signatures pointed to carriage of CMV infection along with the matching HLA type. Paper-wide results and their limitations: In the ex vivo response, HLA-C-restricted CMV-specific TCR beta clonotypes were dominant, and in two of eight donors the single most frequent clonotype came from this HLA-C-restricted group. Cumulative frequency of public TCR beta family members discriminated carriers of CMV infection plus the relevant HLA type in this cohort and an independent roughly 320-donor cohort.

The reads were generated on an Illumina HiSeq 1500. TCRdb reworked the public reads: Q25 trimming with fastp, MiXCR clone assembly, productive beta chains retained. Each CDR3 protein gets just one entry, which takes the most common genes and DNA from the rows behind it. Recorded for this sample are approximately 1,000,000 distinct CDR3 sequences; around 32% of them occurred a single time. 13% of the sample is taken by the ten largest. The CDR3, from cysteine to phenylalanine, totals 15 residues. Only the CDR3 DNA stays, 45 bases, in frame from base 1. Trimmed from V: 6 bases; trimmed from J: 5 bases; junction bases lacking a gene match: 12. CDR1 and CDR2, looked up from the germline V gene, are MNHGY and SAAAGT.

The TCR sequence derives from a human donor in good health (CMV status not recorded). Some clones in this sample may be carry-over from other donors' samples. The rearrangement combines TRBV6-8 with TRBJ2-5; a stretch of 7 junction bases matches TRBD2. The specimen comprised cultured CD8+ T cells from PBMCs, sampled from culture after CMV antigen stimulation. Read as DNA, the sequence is TGTGCCAGCAGCCCCTTGGCTAGCGGCCCGGAGACCCAGTACTTC. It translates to CASSPLASGPETQYF.